Sequencing of this TCR beta chain was carried out in a study of blood T cell repertoires in COVID-19. Per the authors' pipeline: Nucleated cell number was recorded as an estimate derived from reference gene primer amplification. Profiling relied on immunoSEQ multiplex PCR, and the TCRdb table lists in-frame clones only, not all of them. That table is the source of V, J and clone size, and D and trimming were worked out from the DNA. The sample lists around 200,000 clones, less than 90% occurring once. In this sample, this clone turned up a few times. Sequencing input: peripheral blood. This TCR came from a man aged 65 to 79 with active or convalescent COVID-19.

CDR3: CASSRWDTKETQYF. In DNA, the CDR3 is TGTGCCAGTAGTAGATGGGACACGAAAGAGACCCAGTACTTC. The rearrangement links TRBV19 to TRBJ2-5, with D possibly TRBD1 on 6 matching bases. Trimming took 4 bases from V and 3 from J, leaving 12 bases between them. This CDR3 is 14 amino acids long. Germline assignment: CDR1 LNHDA and CDR2 SQIVND (reference sequence).